These T cell receptor beta chains were read from a single sample in a study of beta chain features in type 1 diabetes. Some clones are missing from TCRdb's copy, which holds only in-frame ones; the method was immunoSEQ multiplex PCR. The table has roughly 730,000 clones, around an eighth seen once. The sample consisted of naive CD4+ T cells from blood. These receptors were collected from a man aged 18 to 30 with type 1 diabetes. Both conserved end residues are part of each CDR3. Each record gives: V gene, J gene, D gene, clone size, CDR3 protein, CDR3 DNA. The D gene is left open where the match is weak. Expanded clones get a size class; other rows say once, few or many, or leave the size out.

V: TRBV25-1; J: TRBJ2-3; D: TRBD1; size: -; CDR3: CASSRTGGLWYF; DNA: TGTGCCAGCAGTAGGACAGGGGGCCTGTGGTATTTT
V: TRBV4-1; J: TRBJ2-3; D: -; size: few; CDR3: CASSQASLSTDTQYF; DNA: TGCGCCAGCAGCCAAGCGTCCCTTAGCACAGATACGCAGTATTTT
V: TRBV7-6; J: TRBJ2-5; D: -; size: -; CDR3: CASTLSETQYF; DNA: TGTGCCAGCACCCTATCAGAGACCCAGTACTTC
V: TRBV4-1; J: TRBJ1-3; D: TRBD1; size: -; CDR3: CASSRNTGTGNLAGNTIYF; DNA: TGCGCCAGCAGCCGAAACACCGGGACAGGGAATCTAGCTGGAAACACCATATATTTT
V: TRBV5-4; J: TRBJ1-2; D: -; size: -; CDR3: CASSSDYYGYTF; DNA: TGTGCCAGCAGCTCCGACTACTATGGCTACACCTTC
V: TRBV15; J: TRBJ2-5; D: -; size: -; CDR3: CATSRPRGDTSYQETQYF; DNA: TGTGCCACCAGCAGGCCTAGGGGGGACACCTCGTACCAAGAGACCCAGTACTTC
V: TRBV7-2; J: TRBJ1-1; D: TRBD1; size: few; CDR3: CASSSALGQGDTEAFF; DNA: TGTGCCAGCAGCTCTGCTCTGGGACAGGGGGACACTGAAGCTTTCTTT
V: TRBV28; J: TRBJ2-3; D: TRBD2; size: -; CDR3: CASSGPGLAGTDTQYF; DNA: TGTGCCAGCAGCGGACCGGGACTAGCGGGGACGGATACGCAGTATTTT
V: TRBV5-1; J: TRBJ1-6; D: -; size: few; CDR3: CASSLAQSNSPLHF; DNA: TGCGCCAGCAGCTTGGCCCAAAGTAATTCACCCCTCCACTTT
V: TRBV5-1; J: TRBJ2-7; D: -; size: few; CDR3: CASSLGGDSSYEQYF; DNA: TGCGCCAGCAGCTTGGGCGGGGACTCCTCCTACGAGCAGTACTTC
V: TRBV19; J: TRBJ2-5; D: -; size: few; CDR3: CASSGWETQYF; DNA: TGTGCCAGTAGTGGGTGGGAGACCCAGTACTTC
V: TRBV28; J: TRBJ2-3; D: -; size: few; CDR3: CASSSRTDTQYF; DNA: TGTGCCAGCAGTTCCCGCACAGATACGCAGTATTTT
V: TRBV27; J: TRBJ2-7; D: -; size: -; CDR3: CASSPRHGLEYF; DNA: TGTGCCAGCAGTCCAAGACACGGACTGGAGTACTTC
V: TRBV4-1; J: TRBJ1-5; D: -; size: -; CDR3: CASSPALMLRVDGLAQPQHF; DNA: TGCGCCAGCAGCCCCGCCTTGATGCTGAGGGTAGACGGTTTAGCTCAGCCCCAGCATTTT
V: TRBV7-2; J: TRBJ1-2; D: -; size: -; CDR3: CASSLARGTDYGYTF; DNA: TGTGCCAGCAGCTTAGCGCGGGGGACGGACTATGGCTACACCTTC
V: TRBV9; J: TRBJ1-2; D: -; size: -; CDR3: CASSAPGTSAYDYTF; DNA: TGTGCCAGCAGTGCACCCGGGACGTCCGCCTATGACTACACCTTC
V: TRBV6-5; J: TRBJ1-5; D: -; size: few; CDR3: CASSYKYRDNQPQHF; DNA: TGTGCCAGCAGTTACAAATACAGAGATAATCAGCCCCAGCATTTT
V: TRBV5-4; J: TRBJ2-2; D: -; size: -; CDR3: CASSLVGVGTGELFF; DNA: TGTGCCAGCAGCTTGGTTGGGGTAGGAACCGGGGAGCTGTTTTTT
V: TRBV30; J: TRBJ1-2; D: TRBD1; size: few; CDR3: CAWTRTGGSYGYTF; DNA: TGTGCCTGGACCAGAACAGGGGGCAGCTATGGCTACACCTTC
V: TRBV27; J: TRBJ1-5; D: -; size: -; CDR3: CASSFGSGGGNQPQHF; DNA: TGTGCCAGCAGTTTCGGTTCAGGAGGCGGCAATCAGCCCCAGCATTTT
V: TRBV18; J: TRBJ2-7; D: TRBD1; size: few; CDR3: CASSPTRDRAEQYF; DNA: TGTGCCAGCTCACCTACCAGGGACAGGGCGGAGCAGTACTTC
V: TRBV14; J: TRBJ2-5; D: TRBD1; size: -; CDR3: CASSHPQEGGKDETQYF; DNA: TGTGCCAGCAGCCACCCCCAGGAAGGGGGCAAAGACGAGACCCAGTACTTC
V: TRBV6-5; J: TRBJ2-5; D: TRBD2; size: -; CDR3: CASSSLRLAGQETQYF; DNA: TGTGCCAGCAGTTCCCTGAGACTAGCGGGGCAAGAGACCCAGTACTTC
V: TRBV19; J: TRBJ1-2; D: -; size: few; CDR3: CASSVTVNYGYTF; DNA: TGTGCCAGTAGTGTGACAGTTAACTATGGCTACACCTTC
V: TRBV5-1; J: TRBJ2-3; D: TRBD2; size: -; CDR3: CASRTSGSTDTQYF; DNA: TGCGCCAGCAGGACTAGCGGGAGCACAGATACGCAGTATTTT
V: TRBV27; J: TRBJ2-1; D: -; size: few; CDR3: CASSLVSANGNEQFF; DNA: TGTGCCAGCAGTTTGGTCTCGGCAAATGGCAATGAGCAGTTCTTC
V: TRBV10-3; J: TRBJ1-5; D: -; size: few; CDR3: CAINRDSNQPQHF; DNA: TGTGCCATCAACAGGGATAGCAATCAGCCCCAGCATTTT
V: TRBV29-1; J: TRBJ2-1; D: TRBD2; size: few; CDR3: CSVGTGGWDSSYNEQFF; DNA: TGCAGCGTCGGGACCGGGGGGTGGGATAGCTCCTACAATGAGCAGTTCTTC
V: TRBV2; J: TRBJ2-6; D: TRBD1; size: few; CDR3: CASSLQGAGANVLTF; DNA: TGTGCCAGCAGTCTACAGGGGGCCGGGGCCAACGTCCTGACTTTC
V: TRBV10-2; J: TRBJ2-4; D: TRBD2; size: -; CDR3: CASGLAGKNIQYF; DNA: TGCGCCAGCGGACTAGCGGGCAAAAACATTCAGTACTTC
V: TRBV6-5; J: TRBJ1-2; D: TRBD1; size: -; CDR3: CASTSGGQGDGYTF; DNA: TGTGCCAGCACCTCTGGGGGGCAGGGGGATGGCTACACCTTC
V: TRBV6-5; J: TRBJ2-7; D: -; size: few; CDR3: CASSYSSGRPYEQYF; DNA: TGTGCCAGCAGTTACTCCAGCGGTAGGCCCTACGAGCAGTACTTC
V: TRBV30; J: TRBJ2-5; D: -; size: few; CDR3: CACPAGTDQETQYF; DNA: TGTGCCTGTCCTGCCGGGACTGATCAAGAGACCCAGTACTTC
V: TRBV20-1; J: TRBJ2-5; D: -; size: few; CDR3: CSARRGETQYF; DNA: TGCAGTGCTCGGAGGGGCGAGACCCAGTACTTC
V: TRBV4-2; J: TRBJ2-1; D: TRBD2; size: -; CDR3: CASSQDVRLAGLNEQFF; DNA: TGTGCCAGCAGCCAAGACGTGCGACTAGCGGGGCTCAATGAGCAGTTCTTC